The T cell receptor (beta chain) described here comes from a study of regulatory T cells in long-lasting Graves disease. Researchers made TCR beta libraries by using iRepertoire HTBI primers and running Arm-PCR on CDR3 regions. TCRdb ran MiXCR on the multiplex PCR reads and lists one entry per CDR3 protein. The sample shows about 350,000 distinct CDR3 sequences, around 15% of them seen only once. With 2 bases removed from V and 4 bases from J, the gap between germline ends came to 9 bases. This CDR3 spans 14 amino acids. Germline CDR1 reads SNHLY; CDR2 reads FYNNEI. Stated time point: newly diagnosed GD, antithyroid drugs for less than 3 months. The TCR library was made from RNA that had been extracted from PBMCs in TRIzol. In addition, the sample was reused for a study of T cells in Graves' hyperthyroidism and ophthalmopathy. That paper notes: Participants, patients aged 18 to 65, had newly diagnosed hyperthyroidism with a duration under 2 months.

The sequence came from a young woman with Graves disease. Sequenced material: peripheral blood mononuclear cells (PBMCs), taken at new diagnosis, from a patient treated with antithyroid drugs. The rearrangement joins TRBV2 to TRBJ1-5; D not certain. Written as DNA, the CDR3 is TGTGCCAGCAGTGAATTTAGTGGGAATCAGCCCCAGCATTTT. Protein product: CASSEFSGNQPQHF.